A selection of T cell receptor beta chains follows, all from one sample in a study of cytomegalovirus exposure and HLA in healthy donors. Measured with immunoSEQ multiplex PCR; TCRdb has only the in-frame clones, and not every one. Here the sample spans 100,000 to 150,000 clones, roughly four fifths being singletons. The sequenced sample was PBMCs. Receptors originate from a male donor in good health and CMV-seropositive. CDR3s leave out the opening cysteine and the closing phenylalanine or tryptophan.

J: TRBJ2-1; V: TRBV28; CDR3: ASSPPRSGGFKEQF
J: TRBJ1-2; V: TRBV30; CDR3: AWTPGGYGYT
J: NA; V: TRBV28; CDR3: ASSPGAQYSRSYEQY
J: TRBJ1-6; V: TRBV6-6; CDR3: ASSQEQGARNSPLH
J: TRBJ2-5; V: TRBV18; CDR3: ASSPIFRQGEETQY
J: TRBJ2-1; V: TRBV4-3; CDR3: ASSQGTSGNNEQF
J: TRBJ2-7; V: TRBV7-9; CDR3: SSSLSISGTTSEQY
J: TRBJ2-5; V: TRBV4-2; CDR3: ASSQELRQMQETQY
J: TRBJ2-7; V: TRBV11-1; CDR3: ASRPRQGYEQY
J: TRBJ2-5; V: TRBV7-3; CDR3: ASSQVGGQGEETQY
J: TRBJ2-5; V: TRBV18; CDR3: ASSPQETQY
J: TRBJ2-7; V: TRBV27; CDR3: ASSLGLDLSSPDEQY
J: TRBJ2-7; V: TRBV13; CDR3: ASSPLEREQY